A single sample gave rise to the 9 T cell receptor beta chains below, sequenced in a study of early T cells in non-severe SARS-CoV-2 infection. One entry per CDR3 protein, called by TCRdb with MiXCR from the 5' RACE reads. Counted here are some 50,000 distinct CDR3 sequences, about 10% occurring once; the ten biggest clones make up around 4.4%. Sequencing used whole blood. The receptors originated from an adult who was a healthcare worker with PCR-confirmed SARS-CoV-2 infection or an uninfected control (not recorded which).

This clonotype was counted a few times. The rearrangement joins TRBV18 to TRBJ2-3, with a weak D call TRBD2 (5 bases). This CDR3 is 15 amino acids long. Between the trimmed V and J ends, which lost 0 bases and 4 bases, there was a span of 11 bases. Per the germline V gene, CDR1 is KGHSH and CDR2 is LQKENI. The CDR3 coding sequence is TGTGCCAGCTCACCACCGGGCCTAGCCCCAGATACGCAGTATTTT. This gives the protein CASSPPGLAPDTQYF.

This clonotype was seen many times. The chain carries TRBV5-1 and TRBJ2-3; possible D gene TRBD1, 5 bases. Deletions cut 0 bases from V and 1 base from J, with 12 bases between. CDR1 SGHRS and CDR2 YFSETQ come from the germline V gene. This CDR3 is 16 amino acids long. The DNA of the CDR3 is TGCGCCAGCAGCTTGGATGCAGGGTTTGGCACAGATACGCAGTATTTT. It encodes CASSLDAGFGTDTQYF.

This clonotype has only a few counts. This chain joins TRBV29-1 and TRBJ2-1; D remains ambiguous. From germline, CDR1 is SQVTM and CDR2 ANQGSEA. CDR3 length: 14 amino acids. V lost 4 bases, J lost 9 bases, and 19 bases lay in between. Here the CDR3 reads CSVGFRFVSGEQFF. DNA for the CDR3: TGCAGCGTTGGTTTTAGGTTTGTTTCCGGTGAGCAGTTCTTC.

This clonotype has just a few counts. The rearrangement joins TRBV25-1 to TRBJ2-7, with TRBD1 identical over 7 bases. Trimming removed 5 bases from V and 2 bases from J; junction bases left unmatched: 6. Germline V CDR1 and CDR2: MGHDK, SYGVNS. The CDR3 is made up of 14 amino acids. This CDR3 is CASSIQGRAYEQYF. CDR3 nucleotides: TGTGCCAGCAGTATACAGGGGAGAGCCTACGAGCAGTACTTC.

In nucleotides, the CDR3 is TGTGCCAGCAGCTTAACACCCTTTGCCTACAATGAGCAGTTCTTC. It yields the protein CASSLTPFAYNEQFF. This chain uses TRBV11-2 with TRBJ2-1; D uncertain. The CDR3 covers 15 residues. V lost 2 bases and J 2 bases, leaving 10 bases between the germline ends. From germline, CDR1 is SGHAT and CDR2 FQNNGV.

This clonotype appeared many times. The chain employs TRBV16 and TRBJ2-7; TRBD1 matches at 10 bases. V trimming: 1 base; J trimming: 5 bases; junction bases outside the gene matches: 5. Looked up from germline, CDR1 is KGHSY and CDR2 is FQNENV. The CDR3 length is 15 residues. The CDR3 loop is CASSQYRDRGHEQYF. The CDR3 DNA reads as TGTGCCAGCAGCCAATACCGGGACAGGGGTCACGAGCAGTACTTC.

The chain couples TRBV7-8 to TRBJ2-7; 8 bases are a match to TRBD2. The ends lost 5 bases at V and 7 bases at J; junction bases unmatched: 10. This CDR3 is built from 14 residues. Germline CDR1 and CDR2: SGHVS and FQNEAQ. The CDR3 here is CASSPTGGAGEQYF. The CDR3 DNA is TGTGCCAGCAGCCCAACCGGGGGGGCGGGGGAGCAGTACTTC.

The gene calls are TRBV3-1 and TRBJ2-4; D call uncertain. CDR1 and CDR2 from the germline V gene are LGHDT and YNNKEL (reference sequence). This CDR3 contains 10 residues. V shed 0 bases and J shed 13 bases, with 4 bases lying between them. The CDR3 DNA reads TGTGCCAGCAGCCAAGACTACCAGTACTTC. Residues: CASSQDYQYF.

Concerning this clonotype: Being one base from a much bigger clone, this may be a read error. The chain links TRBV6-4 to TRBJ1-6, with D perhaps TRBD1 (5 bases). This CDR3 is built from 15 residues. Germline V gene data show CDR1 as MRHNA and CDR2 as SNTAGT. Trimming took 5 bases from V and 6 from J, leaving 14 bases between them. The CDR3 DNA reads as TGTGCCAGCAGTACAGGCCCACAAGCTAATTCACCCCTCCACTTT. It yields the protein CASSTGPQANSPLHF.